A single sample gave rise to the 11 T cell receptor beta chains below, sequenced in a study of blood T cells in healthy people across ages. Primers used in a second PCR of about 6 to 11 cycles were a sample-barcoded 5' primer and a J-beta primer mix. TCRdb independently ran MiXCR on the 5' RACE reads; one entry per CDR3 protein. The sample lists 600,000 to 1,000,000 distinct CDR3 sequences, 25% occurring once. The same data also contributed to another study, on T cells of mothers and their children.

Sequencing was carried out using blood. The receptors shown here come from a boy between 10 and 17 years old in good health.

The V call is TRBV5-1, the J call TRBJ2-5, with TRBD2 matching 13 bases. The CDR3 is made up of 17 amino acids. Germline CDR1 and CDR2: SGHRS and YFSETQ. V lost 0 bases, J lost 1 base, and 3 bases stayed unmatched. CDR3 bases: TGCGCCAGCAGCTTGGGAGGGACTAGCGGGGCCCAAGAGACCCAGTACTTC. Translation: CASSLGGTSGAQETQYF.

This clonotype was observed a few times. The chain joins TRBV12-3 or TRBV12-4 to TRBJ2-5; D is perhaps TRBD1 (6 bases). The CDR3 is 15 amino acids. V was shortened by 6 bases and J by 1 base, with 15 bases between the two germline ends. CDR3 bases: TGTGCCAGCAGCCTGGCACAGGGTATCCAAGAGACCCAGTACTTC. This sequence encodes CASSLAQGIQETQYF.

This clonotype has only a few counts. The chain couples TRBV15 to TRBJ2-5; TRBD2 is a possible D gene (5 bases). The end of the DNA fits TRBJ2-7 better, so the J call may be wrong. Germline values: CDR1 LNHNV, CDR2 YYDKDF (reference sequence). The CDR3 is made up of 14 amino acids. This chain's CDR3 is CATSLEAGSYEQYF. The DNA for the CDR3 is TGTGCCACCAGCCTGGAGGCAGGCTCCTACGAGCAGTACTTC.

This clonotype has only a few counts. The chain has TRBV28 and TRBJ2-6, with 7 bases matching TRBD1. There are 17 residues in the CDR3. The V and J ends lost 5 bases and 2 bases, in that order; junction bases with no gene match: 9. Germline V lookup: CDR1 MDHEN, CDR2 SYDVKM. CDR3 nucleotide sequence: TGTGCCAGCAGTGCCGATGACAGGGCCCCTGGGGCCAACGTCCTGACTTTC. It codes for CASSADDRAPGANVLTF.

This clonotype occurred a few times. The chain is built from TRBV12-3 or TRBV12-4 and TRBJ1-4; a weak D match, TRBD1 (5 bases). V was clipped by 6 bases and J by 4 bases, with 12 bases between them. This CDR3 has 14 amino acids. CDR3 region: CASRRTGGNEKLFF. CDR3 in DNA: TGTGCCAGCAGGAGGACCGGGGGTAATGAAAAACTGTTTTTT.

The V gene is TRBV6-2 or TRBV6-3, the J gene TRBJ2-5; D is uncertain. The DNA end lines up better with TRBJ2-7; the J call may be wrong. Germline V gene lookup returns CDR1 MNHEY and CDR2 SVGEGT. This CDR3 contains 16 residues. The DNA of the CDR3 is TGTGCCAGCAGTTACTCGGGCAGCTCACCCACCTACGAGCAGTACTTC. It is translated as CASSYSGSSPTYEQYF.

CDR3 loop: CSVDSPSYEQYF. DNA of the CDR3: TGCAGCGTTGATAGTCCCAGCTACGAGCAGTACTTC. The genes are TRBV29-1 and TRBJ2-5; D gene unclear. The last part of the DNA fits TRBJ2-7 better; the J call may be wrong. Per germline, CDR1 SQVTM and CDR2 ANQGSEA. This CDR3 comprises 12 residues.

This clonotype appeared a few times. The V and J genes are TRBV11-2 and TRBJ2-5, with D perhaps given as TRBD1 or TRBD2 (5 bases each). The J call may be faulty, since TRBJ2-1 better matches the DNA end. CDR1 and CDR2 from the germline V gene are SGHAT and FQNNGV. CDR3 length: 15 residues. In DNA form, the CDR3 reads TGTGCCAGCAGCTCCGGGGCAGGGTCGTACAATGAGCAGTTCTTC. Translated, it gives CASSSGAGSYNEQFF.

In regard to this clonotype: The missing conserved phenylalanine or tryptophan at the end of this CDR3 makes a read error likely. The chain carries TRBV12-3 or TRBV12-4 and TRBJ2-7; no definite D call. V was cut by 3 bases and J by 6 bases, with 12 bases left in between. The CDR3 consists of 13 residues. CDR3 in amino acids: CASSFTWAAEQYL. CDR3 nucleotides: TGTGCCAGCAGTTTTACATGGGCTGCCGAGCAGTACCTC.

The table lists this clonotype with a few counts. This sequence joins TRBV30 and TRBJ2-5; the match to TRBD2 covers 13 bases. V gave up 7 bases and J gave up 2 bases; unmatched junction bases: 4. The CDR3 is 14 amino acids. CDR1 GTSNPN and CDR2 SVGIG come from the germline V gene (reference sequence). The CDR3 is CAYTSGGAQETQYF. In DNA, the CDR3 is TGTGCCTACACTAGCGGGGGGGCGCAAGAGACCCAGTACTTC.

The genes are TRBV2 and TRBJ2-5; 7 bases map to TRBD1. The CDR3 consists of 14 residues. Looked up from germline, CDR1 is SNHLY and CDR2 is FYNNEI. With V trimmed by 4 bases and J by 5 bases, 7 bases remained unmatched. The CDR3 region is CASSGQGVGETQYF. The CDR3 region has the DNA TGTGCCAGCAGTGGACAGGGCGTCGGGGAGACCCAGTACTTC. Full variable domain (missing parts from reference TRBV2 and TRBJ2-5): EPEVTQTPSHQVTQMGQEVILRCVPISNHLYFYWYRQILGQKVEFLVSFYNNEISEKSEIFDDQFSVERPDGSNFTLKIRSTKLEDSAMYFCASSGQGVGETQYFGPGTRLLVL.